The sequence of this T cell receptor (beta chain) was determined in a study of T cell responses to AZD1222 COVID-19 vaccine. V was clipped by 4 bases and J by 7 bases, with 11 bases between them. This CDR3 region has 13 residues. Germline V gene lookup returns CDR1 KGHDR and CDR2 SFDVKD. The protocol was immunoSEQ multiplex PCR, while the TCRdb copy is restricted to in-frame clones and leaves out a portion. The table records around 130,000 clones, 91% of them present only once. The receptor comes from an adult in good health. This sequence joins TRBV24-1 and TRBJ2-3; D unresolved. Material: peripheral blood, obtained on day 0 of AZD1222 vaccination. CDR3 nucleotides: TGTGCCACCAGTGACCCCAAGGATTATACGCAGTATTTT. This codes for CATSDPKDYTQYF.